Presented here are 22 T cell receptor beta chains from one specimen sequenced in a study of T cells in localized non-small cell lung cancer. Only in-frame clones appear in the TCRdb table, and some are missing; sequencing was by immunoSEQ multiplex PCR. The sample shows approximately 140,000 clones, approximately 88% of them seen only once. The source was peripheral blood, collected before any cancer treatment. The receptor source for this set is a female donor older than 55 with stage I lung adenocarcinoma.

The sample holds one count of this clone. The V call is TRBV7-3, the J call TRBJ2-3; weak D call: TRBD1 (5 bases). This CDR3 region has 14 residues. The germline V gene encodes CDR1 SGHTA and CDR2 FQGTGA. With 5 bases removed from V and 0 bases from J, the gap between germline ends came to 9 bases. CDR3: CASSRGESTDTQYF. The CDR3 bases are TGTGCCAGCAGCAGGGGCGAGAGCACAGATACGCAGTATTTT. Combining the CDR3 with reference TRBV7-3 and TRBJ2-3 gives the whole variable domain GAGVSQTPSNKVTEKGKYVELRCDPISGHTALYWYRQSLGQGPEFLIYFQGTGAADDSGLPNDRFFAVRPEGSVSTLKIQRTERGDSAVYLCASSRGESTDTQYFGPGTRLTVL.

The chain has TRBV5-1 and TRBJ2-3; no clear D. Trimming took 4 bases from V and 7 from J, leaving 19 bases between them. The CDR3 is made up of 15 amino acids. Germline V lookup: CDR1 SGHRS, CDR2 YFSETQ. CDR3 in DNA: TGCGCCAGCAGCCCAGCTATGGGCACGGGCAATACGCAGTATTTT. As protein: CASSPAMGTGNTQYF. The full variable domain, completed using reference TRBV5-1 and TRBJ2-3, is KAGVTQTPRYLIKTRGQQVTLSCSPISGHRSVSWYQQTPGQGLQFLFEYFSETQRNKGNFPGRFSGRQFSNSRSEMNVSTLELGDSALYLCASSPAMGTGNTQYFGPGTRLTVL.

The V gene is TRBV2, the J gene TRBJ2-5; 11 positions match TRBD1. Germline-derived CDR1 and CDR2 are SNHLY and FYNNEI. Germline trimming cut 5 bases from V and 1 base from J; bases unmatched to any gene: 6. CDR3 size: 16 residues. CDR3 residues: CASSIMGTGGQETQYF. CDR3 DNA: TGTGCCAGCAGTATCATGGGGACAGGGGGCCAAGAGACCCAGTACTTC. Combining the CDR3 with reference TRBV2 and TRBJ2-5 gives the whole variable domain EPEVTQTPSHQVTQMGQEVILRCVPISNHLYFYWYRQILGQKVEFLVSFYNNEISEKSEIFDDQFSVERPDGSNFTLKIRSTKLEDSAMYFCASSIMGTGGQETQYFGPGTRLLVL.

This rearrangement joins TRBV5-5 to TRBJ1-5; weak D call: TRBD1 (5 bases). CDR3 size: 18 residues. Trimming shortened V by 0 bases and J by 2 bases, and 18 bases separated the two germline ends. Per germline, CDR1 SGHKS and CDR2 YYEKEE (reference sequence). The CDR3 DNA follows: TGTGCCAGCAGCTTGGGGTCCGGGGGGAACATCGGCAATCAGCCCCAGCATTTT. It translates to CASSLGSGGNIGNQPQHF.

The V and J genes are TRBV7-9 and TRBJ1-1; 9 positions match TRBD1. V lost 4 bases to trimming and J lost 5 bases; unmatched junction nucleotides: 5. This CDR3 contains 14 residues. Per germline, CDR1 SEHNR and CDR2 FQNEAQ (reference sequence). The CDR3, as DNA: TGTGCCAGCAGCTCCGGACAGGGGAGGACTGAAGCTTTCTTT. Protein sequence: CASSSGQGRTEAFF. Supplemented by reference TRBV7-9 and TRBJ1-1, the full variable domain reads DTGVSQNPRHKITKRGQNVTFRCDPISEHNRLYWYRQTLGQGPEFLTYFQNEAQLEKSRLLSDRFSAERPKGSFSTLEIQRTEQGDSAMYLCASSSGQGRTEAFFGQGTRLTVV.

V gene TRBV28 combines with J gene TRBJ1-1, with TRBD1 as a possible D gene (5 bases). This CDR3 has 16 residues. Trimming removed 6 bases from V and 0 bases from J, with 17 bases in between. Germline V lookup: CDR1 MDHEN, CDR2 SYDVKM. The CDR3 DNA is TGTGCCAGCAGCCTCTTTTGGGGGATCGTGAACACTGAAGCTTTCTTT. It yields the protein CASSLFWGIVNTEAFF.

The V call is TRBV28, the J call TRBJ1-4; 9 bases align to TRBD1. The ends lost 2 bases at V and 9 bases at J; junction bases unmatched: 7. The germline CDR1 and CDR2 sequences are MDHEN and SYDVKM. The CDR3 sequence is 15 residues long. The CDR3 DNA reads TGTGCCAGCAGTTTAACCGGGACAGGGCGTCAAAAACTGTTTTTT. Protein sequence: CASSLTGTGRQKLFF.

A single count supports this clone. CDR3 sequence: CASSLERDGYQPQHF. The CDR3 DNA reads TGTGCCAGTAGTCTGGAAAGGGATGGCTATCAGCCCCAGCATTTT. This chain joins TRBV19 and TRBJ1-5; D is unresolved. With 5 bases removed from V and 5 bases from J, the gap between germline ends came to 16 bases. The germline V gene encodes CDR1 LNHDA and CDR2 SQIVND (reference sequence). The CDR3 has 15 residues.

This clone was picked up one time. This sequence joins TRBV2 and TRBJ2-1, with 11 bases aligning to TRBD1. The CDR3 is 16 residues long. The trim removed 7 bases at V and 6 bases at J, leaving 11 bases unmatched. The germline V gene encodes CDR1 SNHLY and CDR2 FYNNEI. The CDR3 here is CASTRRTGGLGNEQFF. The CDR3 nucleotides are TGTGCCAGCACTCGGAGGACAGGGGGCCTAGGCAATGAGCAGTTCTTC.

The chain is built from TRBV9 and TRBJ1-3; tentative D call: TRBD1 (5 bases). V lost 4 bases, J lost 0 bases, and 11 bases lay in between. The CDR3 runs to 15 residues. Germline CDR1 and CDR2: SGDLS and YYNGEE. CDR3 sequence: CASSRDAYSGNTIYF. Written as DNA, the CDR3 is TGTGCCAGCAGCCGGGACGCTTACTCTGGAAACACCATATATTTT.

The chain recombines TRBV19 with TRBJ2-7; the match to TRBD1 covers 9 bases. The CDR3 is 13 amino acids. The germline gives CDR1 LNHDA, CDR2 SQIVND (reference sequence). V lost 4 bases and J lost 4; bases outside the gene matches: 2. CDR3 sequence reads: CASSRDRAYEQYF. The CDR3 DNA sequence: TGTGCCAGTAGTAGGGACAGGGCATACGAGCAGTACTTC.

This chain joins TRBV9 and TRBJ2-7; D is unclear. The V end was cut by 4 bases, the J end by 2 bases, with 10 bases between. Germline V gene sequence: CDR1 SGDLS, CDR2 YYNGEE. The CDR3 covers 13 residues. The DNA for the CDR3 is TGTGCCAGCAGCAGATCGGAGCCCTACGAGCAGTACTTC. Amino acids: CASSRSEPYEQYF.

Here the CDR3 reads CASTRTSGYEQYF. The CDR3, as DNA: TGTGCCAGCACCAGGACTAGCGGTTACGAGCAGTACTTC. This sequence joins TRBV28 and TRBJ2-7; 10 bases map to TRBD2. Germline V gene lookup returns CDR1 MDHEN and CDR2 SYDVKM. The CDR3 is 13 residues long. After removal of 7 bases from V and 4 bases from J, the junction contained 4 bases not matched to a gene.

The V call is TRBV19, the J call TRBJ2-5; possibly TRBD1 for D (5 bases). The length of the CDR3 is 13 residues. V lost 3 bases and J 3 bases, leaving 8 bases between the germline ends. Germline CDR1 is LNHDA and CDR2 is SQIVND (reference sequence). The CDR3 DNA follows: TGTGCCAGTAGTATTACAGGCAAAGAGACCCAGTACTTC. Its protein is CASSITGKETQYF.

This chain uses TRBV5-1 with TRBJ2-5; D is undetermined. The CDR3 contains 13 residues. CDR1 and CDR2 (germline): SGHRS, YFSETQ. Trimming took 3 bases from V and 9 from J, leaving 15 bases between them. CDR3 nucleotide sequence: TGCGCCAGCAGCTCCTCTGGTATAGATCCCCAGTACTTC. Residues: CASSSSGIDPQYF. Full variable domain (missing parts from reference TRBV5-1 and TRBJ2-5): KAGVTQTPRYLIKTRGQQVTLSCSPISGHRSVSWYQQTPGQGLQFLFEYFSETQRNKGNFPGRFSGRQFSNSRSEMNVSTLELGDSALYLCASSSSGIDPQYFGPGTRLLVL.

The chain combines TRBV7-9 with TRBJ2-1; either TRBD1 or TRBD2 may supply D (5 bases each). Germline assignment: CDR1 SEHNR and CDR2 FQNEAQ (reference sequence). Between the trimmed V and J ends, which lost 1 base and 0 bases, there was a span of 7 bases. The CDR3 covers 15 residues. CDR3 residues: CASSLVGTSYNEQFF. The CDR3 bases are TGTGCCAGCAGCTTAGTAGGGACCTCCTACAATGAGCAGTTCTTC.

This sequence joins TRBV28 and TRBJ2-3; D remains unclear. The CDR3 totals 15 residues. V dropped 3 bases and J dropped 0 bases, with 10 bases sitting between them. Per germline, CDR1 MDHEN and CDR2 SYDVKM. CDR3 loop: CASSFPTDSTDTQYF. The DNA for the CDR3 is TGTGCCAGCAGTTTCCCCACTGACAGCACAGATACGCAGTATTTT.

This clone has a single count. The CDR3 spells CASSVRATSTDTQYF. The DNA of the CDR3 is TGCGCCAGCAGCGTGAGGGCTACTAGCACAGATACGCAGTATTTT. The chain employs TRBV5-1 and TRBJ2-3, with TRBD2 as a possible D gene (5 bases). The CDR3 consists of 15 residues. V gave up 4 bases and J gave up 0 bases, with 12 bases separating them. The germline CDR1 and CDR2 sequences are SGHRS and YFSETQ.

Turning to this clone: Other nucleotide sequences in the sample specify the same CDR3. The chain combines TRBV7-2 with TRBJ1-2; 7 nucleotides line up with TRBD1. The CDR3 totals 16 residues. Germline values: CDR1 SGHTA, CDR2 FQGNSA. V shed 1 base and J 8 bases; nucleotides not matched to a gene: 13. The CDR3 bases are TGTGCCAGCAGCTTAGAGGGACAGATACTCTATGGGGGCTACACCTTC. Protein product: CASSLEGQILYGGYTF.

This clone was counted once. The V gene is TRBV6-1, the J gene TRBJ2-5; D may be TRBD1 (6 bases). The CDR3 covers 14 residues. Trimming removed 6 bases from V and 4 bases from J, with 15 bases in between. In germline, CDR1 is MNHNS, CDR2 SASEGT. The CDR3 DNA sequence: TGTGCCAGCAGACCCAGAGGCAGGGGAGAGACCCAGTACTTC. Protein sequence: CASRPRGRGETQYF.

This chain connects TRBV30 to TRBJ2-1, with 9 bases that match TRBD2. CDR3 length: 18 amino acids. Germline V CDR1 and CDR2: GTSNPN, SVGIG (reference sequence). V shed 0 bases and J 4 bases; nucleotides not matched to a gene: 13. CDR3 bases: TGTGCCTGGAGTGTACGTCTCAAACGGCTAGCGGGGTACAATGAGCAGTTCTTC. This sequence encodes CAWSVRLKRLAGYNEQFF.

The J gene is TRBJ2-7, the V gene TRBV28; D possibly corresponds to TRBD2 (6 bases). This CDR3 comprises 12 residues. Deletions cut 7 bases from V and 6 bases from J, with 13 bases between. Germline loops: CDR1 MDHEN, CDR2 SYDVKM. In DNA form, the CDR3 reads TGTGCCAGCAATAGGCGGGGTGGCGAGCAGTACTTC. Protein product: CASNRRGGEQYF.